Below are 17 T cell receptor beta chains sequenced from a single sample in a study of cytomegalovirus exposure and HLA in healthy donors. The study ran its PCR with 60 Vbeta and 13 Jbeta primers. Clones were read by immunoSEQ multiplex PCR, and TCRdb kept only the in-frame ones, dropping some. The table has some 160,000 clones, approximately 73% seen once; the top ten hold approximately 5.1%. Specimen: PBMCs. All receptors come from a woman between 18 and 29 years old in good health and CMV-seropositive.

The chain carries TRBV7-9 and TRBJ2-3; tentatively, D is TRBD2 (6 bases). V shed 4 bases and J shed 5 bases, with 13 bases lying between them. Per the germline V gene, CDR1 is SEHNR and CDR2 is FQNEAQ (reference sequence). The CDR3 contains 14 residues. In DNA form, the CDR3 reads TGTGCCAGCAGCTACCCGGCCGGGGGAGATACGCAGTATTTT. Residues: CASSYPAGGDTQYF.

The rearrangement uses TRBV7-8 and TRBJ1-1; D remains ambiguous. The V end was cut by 8 bases, the J end by 1 base, with 11 bases between. The CDR3 consists of 13 residues. Germline V gene lookup returns CDR1 SGHVS and CDR2 FQNEAQ. This CDR3 reads CASRIAGNTEAFF. The DNA of the CDR3 is TGTGCCAGCCGTATCGCGGGGAACACTGAAGCTTTCTTT. Together with reference TRBV7-8 and TRBJ1-1, the CDR3 gives the full variable domain: GAGVSQSPRYKVAKRGQDVALRCDPISGHVSLFWYQQALGQGPEFLTYFQNEAQLDKSGLPSDRFFAERPEGSVSTLKIQRTQQEDSAVYLCASRIAGNTEAFFGQGTRLTVV.

The chain couples TRBV9 to TRBJ2-1; 9 bases agree with TRBD2. Losses at the gene ends were 0 bases for V and 0 bases for J; bases not matched to a gene: 10. This CDR3 has 19 residues. The V gene's germline CDR1 is SGDLS and CDR2 YYNGEE. In DNA, the CDR3 is TGTGCCAGCAGCGTAGCACCTAGCGGGGTTATGAGCTCCTACAATGAGCAGTTCTTC. Translation: CASSVAPSGVMSSYNEQFF.

This clone was seen only once. The genes are TRBV9 and TRBJ2-1; the D gene is possibly TRBD1 (6 bases). Between the trimmed V and J ends, which lost 0 bases and 6 bases, there was a span of 10 bases. Per the germline V gene, CDR1 is SGDLS and CDR2 is YYNGEE. This CDR3 spans 14 amino acids. The DNA of the CDR3 is TGTGCCAGCAGCGTAGACAGGGTCCCCAATGAGCAGTTCTTC. Protein product: CASSVDRVPNEQFF.

This clone was recorded a few times. The rearrangement joins TRBV2 to TRBJ1-5, with a weak D call TRBD1 (5 bases). This CDR3 spans 14 amino acids. Germline CDR1 is SNHLY and CDR2 is FYNNEI. Deletions cut 3 bases from V and 11 bases from J, with 17 bases between. CDR3 residues: CASSEQGGQRAQHF. DNA of the CDR3: TGTGCCAGCAGTGAGCAGGGAGGTCAAAGGGCCCAGCATTTT.

For the CDR3, the DNA is TGTGCCACGTGGCCCGGGACAGGGGCCATGAACACTGAAGCTTTCTTT. This encodes CATWPGTGAMNTEAFF. The chain uses TRBV27 and TRBJ1-1, with 10 nucleotides matching TRBD1. Germline V gives CDR1 MNHEY, CDR2 SMNVEV (reference sequence). CDR3 length: 16 amino acids. The V and J ends lost 10 bases and 0 bases, in that order; junction bases with no gene match: 11.

The rearrangement links TRBV19 to TRBJ1-2; no definite D call. V dropped 5 bases and J dropped 6 bases, with 19 bases sitting between them. There are 15 residues in the CDR3. The germline V gene encodes CDR1 LNHDA and CDR2 SQIVND (reference sequence). The CDR3 is CASSFTGPTDNGYTF. The CDR3 nucleotides are TGTGCCAGTAGTTTCACCGGCCCAACTGACAATGGCTACACCTTC.

The rearrangement uses TRBV6-5 and TRBJ1-1; D gene unclear. V dropped 6 bases and J dropped 5 bases, with 13 bases sitting between them. The germline V gene encodes CDR1 MNHEY and CDR2 SVGAGI. This CDR3 has 13 residues. CDR3 sequence reads: CASRSPLETEAFF. CDR3 DNA: TGTGCCAGCAGGTCTCCGTTGGAGACTGAAGCTTTCTTT.

The chain is built from TRBV18 and TRBJ1-2; perhaps TRBD1 as D (6 bases). Trimming removed 4 bases at V and 6 bases at J, with 12 bases between. Germline V lookup: CDR1 KGHSH, CDR2 LQKENI. The length of the CDR3 is 13 residues. CDR3 coding DNA: TGTGCCAGCTCACTTCGACAGGAGGATGGCTACACCTTC. Translated, it gives CASSLRQEDGYTF.

This chain links TRBV6-5 with TRBJ1-2; TRBD1 might be the D (6 bases). Germline V gives CDR1 MNHEY, CDR2 SVGAGI. V dropped 2 bases and J dropped 0 bases, with 13 bases sitting between them. The CDR3 runs to 16 residues. The CDR3 sequence: CASSYRGIFTNYGYTF. DNA for the CDR3: TGTGCCAGCAGTTACAGGGGGATTTTTACTAACTATGGCTACACCTTC.

The gene calls are TRBV6-5 and TRBJ1-1, with TRBD1 matching 8 bases. The V gene's germline CDR1 is MNHEY and CDR2 SVGAGI. This CDR3 contains 15 residues. Trimming cost V 5 bases and J 2 bases; bases outside gene matches: 7. In nucleotides, the CDR3 is TGTGCCAGCAGTCGCCGGGACAGGCTCAACACTGAAGCTTTCTTT. The encoded protein is CASSRRDRLNTEAFF.

The V and J genes are TRBV30 and TRBJ1-3, with D possibly TRBD1 on 5 matching bases. Germline V gene sequence: CDR1 GTSNPN, CDR2 SVGIG (reference sequence). CDR3 length equals 13 residues. Trimming removed 1 base at V and 8 bases at J, with 12 bases between. CDR3 sequence: CAWSGGGYDTIYF. The CDR3 DNA sequence: TGTGCCTGGAGTGGGGGGGGTTACGACACCATATATTTT. The variable domain in full, completed from reference TRBV30 and TRBJ1-3, reads SQTIHQWPATLVQPVGSPLSLECTVEGTSNPNLYWYRQAAGRGLQLLFYSVGIGQISSEVPQNLSASRPQDRQFILSSKKLLLSDSGFYLCAWSGGGYDTIYFGEGSWLTVV.

The chain carries TRBV9 and TRBJ2-1; possible D gene TRBD1, 5 bases. There are 16 residues in the CDR3. The germline V and J ends were trimmed by 1 base and 0 bases, with 11 bases remaining between them. Germline V gene data show CDR1 as SGDLS and CDR2 as YYNGEE. The CDR3 DNA is TGTGCCAGCAGCGTATACGACAGTTCCTCCTACAATGAGCAGTTCTTC. Its protein is CASSVYDSSSYNEQFF. The full variable domain, in which reference TRBV9 and TRBJ2-1 provide the parts outside the CDR3, is DSGVTQTPKHLITATGQRVTLRCSPRSGDLSVYWYQQSLDQGLQFLIQYYNGEERAKGNILERFSAQQFPDLHSELNLSSLELGDSALYFCASSVYDSSSYNEQFFGPGTRLTVL.

This clone was seen once. The chain combines TRBV7-9 with TRBJ2-1, with no clear D. Germline V gene lookup returns CDR1 SEHNR and CDR2 FQNEAQ (reference sequence). The CDR3 has 16 amino acids. Trimming took 0 bases from V and 0 from J, leaving 9 bases between them. In DNA form, the CDR3 reads TGTGCCAGCAGCTTAGCAAGGCTAGACTCCTACAATGAGCAGTTCTTC. Its translation is CASSLARLDSYNEQFF.

The rearrangement joins TRBV6-1 to TRBJ2-7; D might be TRBD2 (6 bases). The V end lost 5 bases, the J end lost 1 base, and 12 bases lay between the germline ends. The CDR3 totals 14 residues. Germline loops: CDR1 MNHNS, CDR2 SASEGT. The CDR3 region has the DNA TGTGCCAGCAGTCAAGGCGGGACGTCCTACGAGCAGTACTTC. Amino acid sequence: CASSQGGTSYEQYF.

This chain uses TRBV6-9 with TRBJ1-1; 10 bases match TRBD1. The CDR3 is 18 amino acids. Germline V CDR1 and CDR2: MNHGY, SVAAGI. V dropped 5 bases and J dropped 2; count of bases not matched to a gene: 14. The CDR3 coding sequence is TGTGCCAGCAGTACCACCATGCGATGGGACAGGGGTAACACTGAAGCTTTCTTT. The encoded protein is CASSTTMRWDRGNTEAFF.

This rearrangement joins TRBV6-5 to TRBJ1-2, with 7 bases identical to TRBD1. Germline V lookup: CDR1 MNHEY, CDR2 SVGAGI. The CDR3 runs 15 residues. The J segment lost 8 bases and the V segment lost 2 bases, leaving 11 bases of the junction unmatched. The CDR3 spells CASSYAEGAVGGYTF. The CDR3 region has the DNA TGTGCCAGCAGTTACGCAGAGGGGGCGGTGGGCGGCTACACCTTC.